In this sample, the clone carrying this TCR beta chain is medium-sized. CDR1 MDHEN and CDR2 SYDVKM come from the germline V gene. Trimming took 5 bases from V and 1 from J, leaving 12 bases between them. The CDR3 length is 14 residues. RNA transcripts provided the source from which TCR beta CDR3 regions were amplified. The primer set for the first-round RT-PCR of the TCR CDR3 was HTBI. Each CDR3 protein gets one entry after TCRdb re-called the multiplex PCR reads with MiXCR. The table lists 250,000 or so distinct CDR3 sequences, over 12% of them singletons, with under 35% in the top ten. The data stem from a study of T cells in Graves' hyperthyroidism and ophthalmopathy. The study left out patients who had uncontrolled infection, other autoimmune disease, pregnancy or lactation.

The TCR sequence derives from a woman between 50 and 59 years old with Graves' hyperthyroidism that later progressed to Graves' ophthalmopathy. V gene TRBV28 combines with J gene TRBJ2-7, with D perhaps matching TRBD1 (5 bases). The sample consisted of blood. The CDR3: CASSIRAHSYEQYF. CDR3 DNA sequence: TGTGCCAGCAGTATCAGGGCCCATTCCTACGAGCAGTACTTC. The full variable domain, with the rest looked up from reference TRBV28 and TRBJ2-7, is DVKVTQSSRYLVKRTGEKVFLECVQDMDHENMFWYRQDPGLGLRLIYFSYDVKMKEKGDIPEGYSVSREKKERFSLILESASTNQTSMYLCASSIRAHSYEQYFGPGTRLTVT.